A selection of T cell receptor beta chains follows, all from one sample in a study of blood T cell repertoires in COVID-19. Data came from immunoSEQ multiplex PCR; TCRdb stores just in-frame clones and leaves some out. The sample comprises about 170,000 clones, roughly 80% of which are singletons, and roughly 1.9% rests with the top ten. The sequencing input was peripheral blood. The receptors originated from a woman older than 75 with acute or convalescent COVID-19. The CDR3 runs from the conserved cysteine through the conserved F or W. D genes are given only for firm matches. Expanded clones get a size class; other rows say once, few or many, or leave the size out.

j_call v_call clone_size cdr3_length d_call cdr3_aa cdr3_nt
TRBJ2-5 TRBV7-2 . 16 . CASSLAQGTGGETQYF TGTGCCAGCAGCTTAGCCCAGGGTACGGGTGGGGAGACCCAGTACTTC
TRBJ1-1 TRBV18 . 14 . CASSPSGVDTEAFF TGTGCCAGCTCACCTTCCGGGGTGGACACTGAAGCTTTCTTT
TRBJ2-1 TRBV4-3 . 16 . CASSQDPSGVYNEQFF TGCGCCAGCAGCCAAGATCCCAGCGGAGTCTACAATGAGCAGTTCTTC
TRBJ2-2 TRBV19 . 12 . CASSISTGELFF TGTGCCAGTAGTATCAGCACCGGGGAGCTGTTTTTT
TRBJ2-3 TRBV27 . 15 TRBD1 CASSPRQGSTDTQYF TGTGCCAGCAGTCCTCGACAGGGGAGCACAGATACGCAGTATTTT
TRBJ2-7 TRBV5-1 . 12 . CASSLGGYEQYF TGCGCCAGCAGCTTGGGCGGCTACGAGCAGTACTTC
TRBJ2-7 TRBV10-3 . 11 TRBD2 CAIGEGYEQYF TGTGCCATCGGGGAGGGCTACGAGCAGTACTTC
TRBJ2-3 TRBV5-1 . 16 TRBD1 CASSFDRGIGTDTQYF TGCGCCAGCAGCTTCGACAGGGGGATCGGCACAGATACGCAGTATTTT
TRBJ1-2 TRBV19 . 13 TRBD1 CASSRDRGDGYTF TGTGCCAGTAGCAGAGACAGGGGGGATGGCTACACCTTC
TRBJ2-4 TRBV2 . 13 . CASSNIPSGVWYF TGTGCCAGCAGTAACATCCCCTCGGGTGTCTGGTACTTC
TRBJ2-3 TRBV4-1 . 16 TRBD2 CASSQISGRRGDTQYF TGCGCCAGCAGCCAGATTAGCGGGAGGAGAGGAGATACGCAGTATTTT
TRBJ2-5 TRBV30 . 13 TRBD1 CAGRDRGQETQYF TGTGCCGGCCGGGACAGGGGGCAAGAGACCCAGTACTTC
TRBJ2-2 TRBV9 . 16 . CASSVGAGPTTGELFF TGTGCCAGCAGCGTAGGGGCGGGACCTACAACCGGGGAGCTGTTTTTT
TRBJ1-2 TRBV19 . 12 . CATRHAVYGYTF TGTGCCACCCGACACGCTGTCTATGGCTACACCTTC
TRBJ1-1 TRBV7-9 . 14 . CASTFPPGNTEAFF TGTGCCAGCACCTTCCCCCCGGGGAACACTGAAGCTTTCTTT
TRBJ2-7 TRBV6-1 . 17 TRBD2 CASSEGRLAGLGYEQYF TGTGCCAGCAGTGAAGGGCGACTAGCGGGTCTAGGGTACGAGCAGTACTTC
TRBJ2-7 TRBV5-6 few 14 . CASSLLREPYEQYF TGTGCCAGCAGCTTACTCAGGGAACCCTACGAGCAGTACTTC
TRBJ1-5 TRBV18 once 13 . CASSPAGVQPQHF TGTGCCAGCTCACCAGCAGGGGTCCAGCCCCAGCATTTT
TRBJ1-2 TRBV3-1/TRBV3-2 . 14 . CASRPTGRFYGYTF TGTGCCAGCAGGCCAACAGGGCGGTTTTATGGCTACACCTTC
TRBJ1-5 TRBV27 . 14 . CASSRSTGNQPQHF TGTGCCAGCAGCCGTTCCACTGGCAATCAGCCCCAGCATTTT
TRBJ1-2 TRBV4-3 . 13 . CASSQADSYGYTF TGCGCCAGCAGCCAAGCCGACTCCTATGGCTACACCTTC
TRBJ2-3 TRBV5-1 once 16 TRBD2 CASSSFGGSGTDTQYF TGCGCCAGCAGCTCATTTGGCGGGAGTGGCACAGATACGCAGTATTTT
TRBJ2-5 TRBV5-1 once 15 TRBD2 CASSFGRVDFETQYF TGCGCCAGCAGCTTCGGGAGGGTAGATTTTGAGACCCAGTACTTC
TRBJ2-2 TRBV29-1 . 13 . CSVAPVLTGELFF TGCAGCGTTGCCCCTGTCCTGACCGGGGAGCTGTTTTTT
TRBJ2-3 TRBV7-9 many 15 . CASSLAGTGTDTQYF TGTGCCAGCAGCTTAGCTGGGACTGGCACAGATACGCAGTATTTT
TRBJ2-3 TRBV18 . 17 TRBD2 CASSPASAGGPADTQYF TGTGCCAGCTCACCAGCCTCGGCGGGAGGGCCTGCAGATACGCAGTATTTT
TRBJ2-3 TRBV6-2/TRBV6-3 . 12 TRBD1 CASSARDRFPYF TGTGCCAGCAGTGCCCGGGACAGGTTCCCGTATTTT